The present entry profiles one TCR beta chain with its context. Its specificity is unknown. Trimming left V 4 bases short and J 0 bases short, with 4 bases between. The CDR3 has 14 amino acids. Germline lookup yields CDR1 SNHLY and CDR2 FYNNEI. This sample was included in a study of T cell responses to AZD1222 COVID-19 vaccine. Assay: immunoSEQ multiplex PCR; the TCRdb copy retains only in-frame clones and omits some. The data show roughly 150,000 clones, approximately 90% seen once. Study-level points and caveats: No repertoire was sampled before or during the peak T cell response, only after it.

The sequencing used peripheral blood, collected on day 0 of AZD1222 vaccination. J is TRBJ1-6 and V is TRBV2, with D unclear. This sequence was found in an adult in good health. The CDR3 is CASSGSSYNSPLHF. CDR3 coding DNA: TGTGCCAGCAGTGGAAGCTCCTATAATTCACCCCTCCACTTT.